The 27 T cell receptor beta chains given below trace back to one sample, sequenced in a study of T cells in women clearing cervical HPV infection. The protocol was immunoSEQ multiplex PCR, while the TCRdb copy is restricted to in-frame clones and leaves out a portion. This table lists 30,000 or so clones. Sequences were obtained from blood buffy coat. These receptors came from a woman aged 18-70 years with a cervical HPV16 infection that either progressed to CIN3+ or cleared (not recorded which).

A note on this clone: The sequence runs out 3 residues before the end of the CDR3; the remainder is reconstructed from the germline J gene. The V and J genes are TRBV5-1 and TRBJ1-2; TRBD1 might be the D (5 bases). This CDR3 comprises 16 residues. Germline values: CDR1 SGHRS, CDR2 YFSETQ. The sequenced CDR3 bases are TGCGCCAGCTGCCGGGGGACTACCCACGAGCGGGTAGGC. This translates into CASCRGTTHERVG. The entire CDR3 protein is CASCRGTTHERVGYTF.

Comment on this clone: The read ends 3 residues before the CDR3 terminus; that terminus is restored from the germline J gene. The chain joins TRBV28 to TRBJ2-7; D is possibly TRBD1 (5 bases). CDR1 and CDR2 (germline): MDHEN, SYDVKM. The germline V and J ends were trimmed by 6 bases and 4 bases, with 10 bases remaining between them. The CDR3 totals 12 residues. Partial CDR3 DNA: TGTGCCAGCAGACGACAGAGTTACGAG. Its protein is CASRRQSYE. The CDR3 as a whole reads CASRRQSYEQYF. The variable domain in full, with the rest retrieved from reference TRBV28 and TRBJ2-7, is DVKVTQSSRYLVKRTGEKVFLECVQDMDHENMFWYRQDPGLGLRLIYFSYDVKMKEKGDIPEGYSVSREKKERFSLILESASTNQTSMYLCASRRQSYEQYFGPGTRLTVT.

In the case of this clone: The read comes to an end 3 residues before the CDR3 does, leaving the germline J gene to fill in the end. The chain links TRBV19 to TRBJ2-3; 14 nucleotides agree with TRBD2. The CDR3 has 17 residues. The V segment lost 5 bases and the J segment 4 bases; nucleotides outside the gene matches: 8. Per germline, CDR1 LNHDA and CDR2 SQIVND (reference sequence). CDR3 sequence reads: CASSARTSGRLADTQYF. The sequenced part of the CDR3 DNA is TGTGCCAGTAGTGCGAGGACTAGCGGGAGGTTGGCAGATACG. The whole variable domain, remainder taken from reference TRBV19 and TRBJ2-3, is DGGITQSPKYLFRKEGQNVTLSCEQNLNHDAMYWYRQDPGQGLRLIYYSQIVNDFQKGDIAEGYSVSREKKESFPLTVTSAQKNPTAFYLCASSARTSGRLADTQYFGPGTRLTVL.

Note on this clone: The CDR3 is cut off 3 residues early in the read; its end comes from the germline J gene. The V call is TRBV4-2, the J call TRBJ2-1, with TRBD2 matching 10 bases. Germline trimming cut 4 bases from V and 9 bases from J; bases unmatched to any gene: 15. The CDR3 has 17 amino acids. Germline CDR1 and CDR2: LGHNA and YNFKEQ. CDR3 in amino acids: CASSPSSRASGSLEQFF. The CDR3 DNA, read in part, is TGTGCCAGCAGCCCAAGCTCCCGGGCTAGCGGGAGCCTTGAG.

Notes on this clone: The read gets to within 3 residues of the CDR3 end, and the germline J gene fills in the rest. This rearrangement joins TRBV30 to TRBJ2-5; D is perhaps TRBD1 (7 bases). The CDR3 length is 17 residues. Germline CDR1 and CDR2: GTSNPN and SVGIG (reference sequence). V dropped 0 bases and J dropped 5 bases, with 22 bases sitting between them. This chain's CDR3 is CAWSVRGRIRGGETQYF. The sequenced part of the CDR3 DNA is TGTGCCTGGAGTGTCAGGGGGAGGATCCGCGGTGGGGAGACC.

On this clone: The CDR3 is cut off 3 residues early in the read; its end comes from the germline J gene. The chain recombines TRBV28 with TRBJ2-3, with a tentative D call TRBD2 (5 bases). V gave up 2 bases and J gave up 2 bases, with 14 bases separating them. CDR3 size: 16 residues. Germline loops: CDR1 MDHEN, CDR2 SYDVKM. The CDR3 region is CASSLVASPHTDTQYF. Partial CDR3 DNA: TGTGCCAGCAGTTTAGTGGCTAGCCCCCACACAGATACG.

As to this clone: The CDR3 end lies 3 residues beyond the end of the read and is filled in from the germline J gene. The chain carries TRBV5-1 and TRBJ2-7; 10 bases are a match to TRBD2. V lost 0 bases, J lost 3 bases, and 6 bases stayed unmatched. The CDR3 runs 16 residues. Germline CDR1 reads SGHRS; CDR2 reads YFSETQ. The CDR3 here is CASSLGELAGRYEQYF. The sequenced part of the CDR3 DNA is TGCGCCAGCAGCTTGGGCGAACTAGCGGGGCGCTACGAG.

Regarding this clone: Read data end 3 residues before the CDR3 end; the end is taken from the germline J gene. V and J are TRBV28 and TRBJ1-4; possibly TRBD1 for D (6 bases). The CDR3 totals 14 residues. CDR1 is MDHEN and CDR2 is SYDVKM in the germline V gene. The V and J ends lost 6 bases and 8 bases respectively, with 16 bases between them. The CDR3 loop is CASRGARVGEKLFF. CDR3 DNA, as far as it was read: TGTGCCAGCAGGGGGGCCAGGGTGGGAGAAAAA.

Notes on this clone: The read ends 3 residues shy of where the CDR3 ends; the end is completed using the germline J gene. V gene TRBV7-3 combines with J gene TRBJ2-1; 8 positions match TRBD2. Germline V gene sequence: CDR1 SGHTA, CDR2 FQGTGA. V lost 0 bases, J lost 8 bases, and 6 bases stayed unmatched. CDR3 length equals 15 residues. This CDR3 reads CASSLTGLVSDEQFF. Incomplete CDR3 DNA: TGTGCCAGCAGCTTAACGGGACTAGTATCGGATGAG.

Turning to this clone: The CDR3 end falls 3 residues outside the read, so it is completed with the germline J gene. The rearrangement links TRBV30 to TRBJ1-4; tentatively, D is TRBD1 (6 bases). The germline gives CDR1 GTSNPN, CDR2 SVGIG (reference sequence). This CDR3 comprises 14 residues. CDR3 loop: CAWRNGQYNSPLFF. Partial CDR3 DNA: TGTGCCTGGCGTAATGGACAGTATAATTCACCA. The entire variable domain, with the rest obtained from reference TRBV30 and TRBJ1-4, is as follows: SQTIHQWPATLVQPVGSPLSLECTVEGTSNPNLYWYRQAAGRGLQLLFYSVGIGQISSEVPQNLSASRPQDRQFILSSKKLLLSDSGFYLCAWRNGQYNSPLFFGSGTQLSVL.

Details on this clone: The read stops 3 residues short of the end of the CDR3; the missing end is completed from the germline J gene. The V and J genes are TRBV7-2 and TRBJ2-1, with TRBD2 matching over 13 bases. This CDR3 contains 15 residues. Germline assignment: CDR1 SGHTA and CDR2 FQGNSA. The ends lost 5 bases at V and 8 bases at J; junction bases unmatched: 6. The CDR3: CASSRRTSGSDEQFF. The DNA read from the CDR3 is TGTGCCAGCAGCCGAAGGACTAGCGGGAGCGATGAG.

As regards this clone: The read ends 3 residues shy of where the CDR3 ends; the end is completed using the germline J gene. V is TRBV30 and J is TRBJ2-3; no clear D gene. Germline loops: CDR1 GTSNPN, CDR2 SVGIG (reference sequence). This CDR3 region has 12 residues. CDR3 in amino acids: CAWSVQMETQYF. The part of the CDR3 DNA that was read is TGTGCCTGGAGTGTACAGATGGAGACG.

Worth noting for this clone: The CDR3 end is not reached by the read, which stops 3 residues before it; the germline J gene fills it in. The chain is built from TRBV7-9 and TRBJ1-2; D is unclear. CDR1 and CDR2 from the germline V gene are SEHNR and FQNEAQ (reference sequence). CDR3 length: 13 residues. The CDR3 spells CASSLDWRSGYTF. The covered CDR3 bases are TGTGCCAGCAGCTTAGATTGGAGGAGCGGG.

As to this clone: Sequencing ends 3 residues short of the CDR3 end; the germline J gene provides the rest. This rearrangement joins TRBV11-3 to TRBJ2-7; D is unresolved. Trimming pared 1 base from V and 0 bases from J, leaving 7 bases between. This CDR3 is 14 amino acids long. CDR1 and CDR2 (germline): SGHNT, YENEEA. The CDR3 loop reads CASSLVAGSYEQYF. The DNA read from the CDR3 is TGTGCCAGCAGCTTAGTGGCAGGCTCCTACGAG.

As to this clone: The read terminates 3 residues ahead of where the CDR3 ends, so the germline J gene completes it. The rearrangement links TRBV19 to TRBJ2-2; D possibly matches TRBD1 or TRBD2 (5 bases each). The CDR3 is 16 residues long. Germline V gene data show CDR1 as LNHDA and CDR2 as SQIVND (reference sequence). CDR3 DNA, as far as it was read: TGTGCCAGTAGTATAACGAGGGGCTCTGGGGCCAACGTG. Protein: CASSITRGSGANV. The entire CDR3 protein reads CASSITRGSGANVLFF.

In the case of this clone: The CDR3 end falls 3 residues outside the read, so it is completed with the germline J gene. The chain is built from TRBV2 and TRBJ2-7; a weak D match, TRBD2 (7 bases). Deletions cut 7 bases from V and 6 bases from J, with 19 bases between. Germline-derived CDR1 and CDR2 are SNHLY and FYNNEI. There are 14 residues in the CDR3. The CDR3 bases that were read are TGTGCCAGCACCTCGGGGGGCAGTGTCCGCGAG. It translates to CASTSGGSVRE. The full CDR3 protein is CASTSGGSVREQYF.

Regarding this clone: The read ends 3 residues early relative to the CDR3; the germline J gene fills the gap. The chain recombines TRBV7-2 with TRBJ2-2; no firm D call. The germline CDR1 and CDR2 sequences are SGHTA and FQGNSA. The CDR3 consists of 14 residues. V gave up 5 bases and J gave up 2 bases, with 9 bases separating them. The CDR3 spells CASSIPQNTGELFF. The part of the CDR3 DNA that was read is TGTGCCAGCAGCATACCACAAAACACCGGGGAG.

About this clone itself: Read data end 3 residues before the CDR3 end; the end is taken from the germline J gene. V gene TRBV19 combines with J gene TRBJ2-7; 11 bases fit TRBD2. The CDR3 is 15 residues long. V was clipped by 4 bases and J by 3 bases; unmatched bases: 5. Germline CDR1 and CDR2: LNHDA and SQIVND (reference sequence). CDR3 sequence reads: CASSRSTSGDYEQYF. CDR3 DNA (partial): TGTGCCAGTAGTAGGTCGACTAGCGGGGACTACGAG.

As concerns this clone: The read halts 3 residues ahead of the CDR3 end, with the missing end drawn from the germline J gene. The chain recombines TRBV5-1 with TRBJ1-4, with D possibly matching TRBD1 (5 bases). Trimming cost V 4 bases and J 1 base, with 8 bases left between them. Germline-derived CDR1 and CDR2 are SGHRS and YFSETQ. The CDR3 contains 14 residues. The sequenced part of the CDR3 DNA is TGCGCCAGCAGCCTTCAGGGAACTAATGAAAAA. Translated, it gives CASSLQGTNEK. The CDR3 as a whole reads CASSLQGTNEKLFF.

On this clone: The CDR3 goes on 3 residues after the read ends, and that part is filled in from the germline J gene. V usage is TRBV20-1 and J usage is TRBJ2-3; D unresolved. Germline CDR1 DFQATT, CDR2 SNEGSKA (reference sequence). Deletions cut 3 bases from V and 8 bases from J, with 9 bases between. The CDR3 runs 11 residues. Partial CDR3 DNA: TGCAGTGCTAGTTTAGGGCCTACG. It codes for CSASLGPT. The whole CDR3 protein is CSASLGPTQYF.

A word on this clone: The read terminates 3 residues before the CDR3 end, so the remaining end is supplied by the germline J gene. This chain links TRBV7-8 with TRBJ2-7; 7 bases map to TRBD2. The J segment lost 2 bases and the V segment lost 4 bases, leaving 8 bases of the junction unmatched. This CDR3 contains 15 residues. Germline-derived CDR1 and CDR2 are SGHVS and FQNEAQ. The part of the CDR3 DNA that was read is TGTGCCAGCAGCTCAAATAGCGGGTCTACCTACGAG. Encoded protein: CASSSNSGSTYE. The CDR3 in its entirety is CASSSNSGSTYEQYF.

Concerning this clone: A junction boundary mismatches the germline segment, possibly from a read error. The read ends 3 residues before the CDR3 terminus; that terminus is restored from the germline J gene. V gene TRBV2 combines with J gene TRBJ2-2, with TRBD1 matching over 7 bases. Germline loops: CDR1 SNHLY, CDR2 FYNNEI. The CDR3 totals 14 residues. The CDR3 sequence is CASREDRVREKLFF. Incomplete CDR3 DNA: TGTGCCAGCAGGGAAGACAGGGTACGCGAAAAG.

On this clone: The read falls 3 residues short of the CDR3 end, and the missing part is taken from the germline J gene. The V and J genes are TRBV5-4 and TRBJ2-4; TRBD1 agrees at 7 bases. Germline V gene lookup returns CDR1 SGHNT and CDR2 YYREEE (reference sequence). CDR3 length: 16 amino acids. Losses at the gene ends were 5 bases for V and 0 bases for J; bases not matched to a gene: 8. Incomplete CDR3 DNA: TGTGCCAGCAGTTTAGGACAGGCCACAGCCAAAAACATT. Amino acid sequence: CASSLGQATAKNI. The full CDR3 protein reads CASSLGQATAKNIQYF.

To note about this clone: The read ends 3 residues before the CDR3 terminus; that terminus is restored from the germline J gene. The genes are TRBV5-1 and TRBJ1-4, with 7 bases lining up with TRBD1. The CDR3 covers 15 residues. The J segment lost 8 bases and the V segment lost 5 bases, leaving 12 bases of the junction unmatched. Germline values: CDR1 SGHRS, CDR2 YFSETQ. CDR3 in amino acids: CASRSTGKVNEKLFF. The covered CDR3 bases are TGCGCCAGCAGATCGACAGGGAAGGTTAACGAAAAA.

Points on this clone: The read ends 3 residues early relative to the CDR3; the germline J gene fills the gap. The chain joins TRBV6-2 or TRBV6-3 to TRBJ2-5; D is possibly TRBD1 (6 bases). CDR3 size: 12 residues. Looked up from germline, CDR1 is MNHEY and CDR2 is SVGEGT. Deletions cut 6 bases from V and 4 bases from J, with 9 bases between. CDR3 region: CASSLQGETQYF. The covered CDR3 bases are TGTGCCAGCAGCCTACAGGGAGAGACC.

A note on this clone: The read ends 3 residues early relative to the CDR3; the germline J gene fills the gap. The chain is built from TRBV7-8 and TRBJ2-2; TRBD1 matches 7 bases. There are 16 residues in the CDR3. V gave up 5 bases and J gave up 3 bases; unmatched junction bases: 9. Germline V lookup: CDR1 SGHVS, CDR2 FQNEAQ. The DNA read from the CDR3 is TGTGCCAGCAGCAACAAAGACAGGGCTGACACCGGGGAG. Its protein is CASSNKDRADTGE. The full CDR3 protein is CASSNKDRADTGELFF.

The part of the CDR3 DNA that was read is TGTGCCAGCAGCTTATCTCTACTCAGCACAGATACG. Translated, it gives CASSLSLLSTDT. The CDR3, in full, reads CASSLSLLSTDTQYF. J is TRBJ2-3 and V is TRBV7-3, with D unresolved. The read ends 3 residues early relative to the CDR3; the germline J gene fills the gap. Trimming pared 2 bases from V and 0 bases from J, leaving 9 bases between. The length of the CDR3 is 15 residues. From germline, CDR1 is SGHTA and CDR2 FQGTGA.